This is a list of T cell receptor beta chains from one sample in a study of cytomegalovirus exposure and HLA in healthy donors. Clones were read by immunoSEQ multiplex PCR, and TCRdb kept only the in-frame ones, dropping some. The table lists roughly 220,000 clones, about 74% of them singletons. Sequenced material: PBMCs. All receptors come from a young woman in good health and CMV-seronegative. CDR3s include the opening cysteine and the closing phenylalanine or tryptophan. D genes are given only for firm matches. Rows may omit the clone size; those that give it use once, few, many or a size class.

D: .
J: TRBJ1-2
size: once
V: TRBV13
DNA: TGTGCCAGCAGCTTAGGCTACAGTTTCTATGGCTACACCTTC
CDR3: CASSLGYSFYGYTF

D: .
J: TRBJ2-7
size: .
V: TRBV7-9
DNA: TGTTCCAGCAGCTCGGGTAGAAACTACGAGCAGTACTTC
CDR3: CSSSSGRNYEQYF

D: TRBD2
J: TRBJ2-7
size: .
V: TRBV5-1
DNA: TGCGCCAGCAGCCAGGGTCGGGGGGACCCCTACGAGCAGTACTTC
CDR3: CASSQGRGDPYEQYF

D: .
J: TRBJ2-1
size: .
V: TRBV5-1
DNA: TGCGCCAGCAGCTTGAGTTCAGGGATCTACAATGAGCAGTTCTTC
CDR3: CASSLSSGIYNEQFF

D: TRBD1
J: TRBJ1-1
size: .
V: TRBV13
DNA: TGTGCCAGCAGCTGGACAGGGGGCGGCCTGGGTTTTACTGAAGCTTTCTTT
CDR3: CASSWTGGGLGFTEAFF

D: .
J: TRBJ2-7
size: .
V: TRBV5-1
DNA: TGCGCCAGCAGCTTAACCCCTACCTACGAGCAGTACTTC
CDR3: CASSLTPTYEQYF

D: .
J: TRBJ2-3
size: once
V: TRBV6-1
DNA: TGTGCCAGCAGGGCGAGGGGGAACACAGATACGCAGTATTTT
CDR3: CASRARGNTDTQYF

D: TRBD1
J: TRBJ2-7
size: .
V: TRBV5-1
DNA: TGCGCCAGCAGCTTTGGACAGGCAACCTACGAGCAGTACTTC
CDR3: CASSFGQATYEQYF

D: TRBD2
J: TRBJ2-2
size: once
V: TRBV18
DNA: TGTGCCAGCTCACGCAGCGGGGCCGCGAACACCGGGGAGCTGTTTTTT
CDR3: CASSRSGAANTGELFF

D: TRBD2
J: TRBJ2-5
size: .
V: TRBV6-1
DNA: TGTGCCAGCAGTGATCTAGCGGGAGGCCAAGAGACCCAGTACTTC
CDR3: CASSDLAGGQETQYF

D: .
J: TRBJ2-3
size: .
V: TRBV10-2
DNA: TGCGCCAGCAGGGACTACACAGATACGCAGTATTTT
CDR3: CASRDYTDTQYF

D: TRBD2
J: TRBJ2-3
size: .
V: TRBV19
DNA: TGTGCCAGTTCTAGCGGGGGGAGCACAGATACGCAGTATTTT
CDR3: CASSSGGSTDTQYF

D: TRBD1
J: TRBJ2-3
size: .
V: TRBV30
DNA: TGTGCCTGGAGTGTCGGGACAGCGCGGGCCACAGATACGCAGTATTTT
CDR3: CAWSVGTARATDTQYF

D: .
J: TRBJ1-1
size: .
V: TRBV11-3
DNA: TGTGCCAGCAGCTTAGATGTCGGCACTGAAGCTTTCTTT
CDR3: CASSLDVGTEAFF

D: TRBD1
J: TRBJ2-3
size: .
V: TRBV7-8
DNA: TGTGCCAGCAGCTTATATCATCAGGGGGCAAGCACAGATACGCAGTATTTT
CDR3: CASSLYHQGASTDTQYF

D: .
J: TRBJ1-2
size: .
V: TRBV11-2
DNA: TGTGCCAGCAGCTTAAATAGCAGTCCCTATGGCTACACCTTC
CDR3: CASSLNSSPYGYTF

D: TRBD2
J: TRBJ2-3
size: .
V: TRBV11-1
DNA: TGTGCCAGCAGCCTGGGGACTAGCCCAGATGCGCAGTATTTT
CDR3: CASSLGTSPDAQYF

D: .
J: TRBJ1-3
size: .
V: TRBV11-3
DNA: TGTGCCAGCATCGGACAGGGAAACACCATATATTTT
CDR3: CASIGQGNTIYF

D: .
J: TRBJ1-3
size: .
V: TRBV6-6
DNA: TGTGCCAGCAGTCCCACAGGGATCTCTGGAAACACCATATATTTT
CDR3: CASSPTGISGNTIYF

D: TRBD2
J: TRBJ2-1
size: .
V: TRBV27
DNA: TGTGCCAGCAGGCGGGAGCGGCTCGAGCAGTTCTTC
CDR3: CASRRERLEQFF

D: TRBD2
J: TRBJ2-1
size: .
V: TRBV4-1
DNA: TGCGCCAGCAGCCAAGATTGGGCGGGGGGACGCAATGAGCAGTTCTTC
CDR3: CASSQDWAGGRNEQFF

D: TRBD1
J: TRBJ2-7
size: few
V: TRBV7-2
DNA: TGTGCCAGCAGCTTTCTTCCGGGACAGGGGTCCGACGAGCAGTACTTC
CDR3: CASSFLPGQGSDEQYF

D: .
J: TRBJ1-5
size: few
V: TRBV4-1
DNA: TGCGCCAGCAGCTTCCGGGACAACAGTTATAGCAATCAGCCCCAGCATTTT
CDR3: CASSFRDNSYSNQPQHF

D: .
J: TRBJ2-1
size: .
V: TRBV1
DNA: TGCACCAGCAGCCTTTACGAACCGACTAGCGGGAGTCCCAATGAGCAGTTCTTC
CDR3: CTSSLYEPTSGSPNEQFF

D: TRBD2
J: TRBJ2-1
size: .
V: TRBV14
DNA: TGTGCCAGCAGCCAGGCGGCTAGCGGGGGGTACAATGAGCAGTTCTTC
CDR3: CASSQAASGGYNEQFF

D: .
J: TRBJ2-3
size: .
V: TRBV11-3
DNA: TGTGCCAGCAGCCCTGGGTCCTTTCAGGGGGATACGCAGTATTTT
CDR3: CASSPGSFQGDTQYF

D: TRBD2
J: TRBJ2-1
size: .
V: TRBV5-1
DNA: TGCGCCAGCAGCTCCCGGACTAGCGGGGGGGGTGAGCAGTTCTTC
CDR3: CASSSRTSGGGEQFF

D: TRBD1
J: TRBJ1-1
size: few
V: TRBV4-1
DNA: TGCGCCAGCAGCCAAGTCCCAATTGGACAGGCGAACACTGAAGCTTTCTTT
CDR3: CASSQVPIGQANTEAFF

D: .
J: TRBJ2-1
size: .
V: TRBV6-5
DNA: TGTGCCAGCACGTCTGCGGTAGATGAGCAGTTCTTC
CDR3: CASTSAVDEQFF

D: TRBD1
J: TRBJ1-5
size: .
V: TRBV19
DNA: TGTGCCAGTAGTATAGCCGGACAGGGTGATCAGCCCCAGCATTTT
CDR3: CASSIAGQGDQPQHF

D: .
J: TRBJ2-1
size: .
V: TRBV14
DNA: TGTGCCAGCAGCCTGAGCTCCTACAATGAGCAGTTCTTC
CDR3: CASSLSSYNEQFF

D: .
J: TRBJ1-1
size: .
V: TRBV4-1
DNA: TGCGCCAGCAGCCAAGGGGGGGAGACTGAAGCTTTCTTT
CDR3: CASSQGGETEAFF

D: .
J: TRBJ1-6
size: .
V: TRBV5-4
DNA: TGTGCCAGCAGCTTGCCCAAGCCTTCACCCCTCCTCTTT
CDR3: CASSLPKPSPLLF

D: .
J: TRBJ1-1
size: .
V: TRBV7-9
DNA: TGTTCCAGCAGTAGAGAAGCTTTCTTT
CDR3: CSSSREAFF

D: .
J: TRBJ2-2
size: .
V: TRBV25-1
DNA: TGTGCCAGCAGTGAGACAGACACCGGGGAGCTGTTTTTT
CDR3: CASSETDTGELFF

D: TRBD1
J: TRBJ1-4
size: once
V: TRBV6-5
DNA: TGTGCCAGCAGTGAAGAGGTCCAGGGGGGAAAACTGTTTTTT
CDR3: CASSEEVQGGKLFF

D: .
J: TRBJ2-6
size: .
V: TRBV6-1
DNA: TGTGCCAGCAGTACGAGACAAGCTGGGGCCAACGTCCTGACTTTC
CDR3: CASSTRQAGANVLTF

D: TRBD1
J: TRBJ1-1
size: .
V: TRBV18
DNA: TGTGCCAGCTCATCTTTGGGACAGCCTCTGAACACTGAAGCTTTCTTT
CDR3: CASSSLGQPLNTEAFF

D: .
J: TRBJ2-4
size: .
V: TRBV5-1
DNA: TGCGCCAGCAGCACAGATCCCGGAGGAAACATTCAGTACTTC
CDR3: CASSTDPGGNIQYF

D: .
J: TRBJ2-2
size: .
V: TRBV7-7
DNA: TGTGCTAGCAGCCCCGAGGTAGCGGATACCGGGGAGCTGTTTTTT
CDR3: CASSPEVADTGELFF

D: .
J: TRBJ1-2
size: .
V: TRBV30
DNA: TGTGCCTGGAGTTTGGACCTACAGGGCGACTACACCTTC
CDR3: CAWSLDLQGDYTF

D: .
J: TRBJ2-1
size: .
V: TRBV5-1
DNA: TGCGCCAGCACCTTAGACACTTCTTCTTCCTACAATGAGCAGTTCTTC
CDR3: CASTLDTSSSYNEQFF

D: TRBD1
J: TRBJ1-3
size: .
V: TRBV7-9
DNA: TGTTCCAGCAGCTTAAGGACAGGAGCGACTGGAAACACCATATATTTT
CDR3: CSSSLRTGATGNTIYF

D: TRBD2
J: TRBJ2-3
size: few
V: TRBV7-9
DNA: TGTTCCAGCAGCTTCACTAGCGGGAGGGCCGTAGATACGCAGTATTTT
CDR3: CSSSFTSGRAVDTQYF

D: .
J: TRBJ1-2
size: many
V: TRBV7-9
DNA: TGTGCCAGCAGCTTAGAGCGTAACTATGGCTACACCTTC
CDR3: CASSLERNYGYTF

D: .
J: TRBJ2-7
size: .
V: TRBV4-1
DNA: TGCGCCAGCAGCCTACGCACAGGGATAGCCTACGAGCAGTACTTC
CDR3: CASSLRTGIAYEQYF

D: .
J: TRBJ1-1
size: .
V: TRBV23-1
DNA: TGCGCCACCAGTCGGGGCGCATTACAGGGAATCGAGAACACTGAAGCTTTCTTT
CDR3: CATSRGALQGIENTEAFF

D: .
J: TRBJ1-1
size: .
V: TRBV18
DNA: TGTGCCAGCTCACTCGACAGACGCAACACTGAAGCTTTCTTT
CDR3: CASSLDRRNTEAFF

D: .
J: TRBJ1-2
size: .
V: TRBV6-6
DNA: TGTGCCAGCAGTTCGGGGGGGTTCGTGGGCTACACCTTC
CDR3: CASSSGGFVGYTF

D: TRBD2
J: TRBJ2-7
size: .
V: TRBV11-2
DNA: TGTGCCAGCAGCTTGGGGACTAGCGGGTCCTACGAGCAGTACTTC
CDR3: CASSLGTSGSYEQYF

D: .
J: TRBJ2-2
size: .
V: TRBV29-1
DNA: TGCAGCGTCGCACATCTCGGGGAGCTGTTTTTT
CDR3: CSVAHLGELFF

D: TRBD2
J: TRBJ2-7
size: .
V: TRBV29-1
DNA: TGCAGCGTGGGACTAGCGGAGAAATACGAGCAGTACTTC
CDR3: CSVGLAEKYEQYF

D: .
J: TRBJ1-1
size: .
V: TRBV5-5
DNA: TGTGCCAGCCGCCGGGGGAACACTGAAGCTTTCTTT
CDR3: CASRRGNTEAFF

D: TRBD2
J: TRBJ2-2
size: .
V: TRBV5-6
DNA: TGCGCCAGCAGCCAGCAGAAGCGGGGTCTGAACACCGGGGAGCTGTTTTTT
CDR3: CASSQQKRGLNTGELFF

D: .
J: TRBJ1-3
size: few
V: TRBV6-6
DNA: TGTGCCAGCAGTTACTCAGCGACCTCTGGAAACACCATATATTTT
CDR3: CASSYSATSGNTIYF

D: TRBD1
J: TRBJ1-1
size: .
V: TRBV7-9
DNA: TGTGCCAGCAGCTACGCCGGGACAGGGCTCGACACTGAAGCTTTCTTT
CDR3: CASSYAGTGLDTEAFF

D: TRBD2
J: TRBJ2-1
size: few
V: TRBV7-3
DNA: TGTGCCAGCAGGCGACTAGCGGGAGGCAATGAGCAGTTCTTC
CDR3: CASRRLAGGNEQFF